What follows describes a single T cell receptor (beta chain). Sequenced by immunoSEQ multiplex PCR; TCRdb stores in-frame clones only, minus some. The table includes more than 55,000 clones, over 75% detected once. The data originate from a study of OX40 agonist ivuxolimab in advanced cancers. Background on the study: Patients were treated with intravenous ivuxolimab, dosed at 0.01 to 10 mg/kg and infused every 2 weeks. Cohort: approximately 83% men, mean age approximately 60, aged roughly 20 to 79. Partial response was recorded in three patients: one hepatocellular carcinoma and two cutaneous melanoma cases.

V shed 5 bases and J 0 bases; nucleotides not matched to a gene: 17. This CDR3 contains 20 residues. The germline V gene encodes CDR1 MDHEN and CDR2 SYDVKM. The sequence was obtained from an adult with an advanced solid tumor such as melanoma, head and neck, liver or kidney cancer. V usage is TRBV28 and J usage is TRBJ1-5; 9 nucleotides match TRBD1. The sample was CD4+ or CD8+ T cells sorted from blood, taken in a trial of the OX40 agonist ivuxolimab. In nucleotides, the CDR3 is TGTGCCAGCAGTCCTTTCAAGCGAGGGACAGGGTCGGGTAGCAATCAGCCCCAGCATTTT. This gives the protein CASSPFKRGTGSGSNQPQHF.